Here is one T cell receptor (beta chain) with its context. Its antigen is not known. The entry originates in a study of cytomegalovirus exposure and HLA in healthy donors. Some clones are missing from TCRdb's copy, which holds only in-frame ones; the method was immunoSEQ multiplex PCR. The sample yields about 63,000 clones, roughly 90% seen once. The length of the CDR3 is 18 residues. The germline V gene encodes CDR1 SGHNT and CDR2 YENEEA. V shed 1 base, J shed 6 bases, and the junction held 15 bases outside the gene matches. General study findings and limits: The majority of TCR sequences were rare, yet some public TCRs appeared in many donors. A subsequent analysis found that TCR clusters from the first cohort also tended to co-occur in the 120 validation repertoires, with 90% to 95% of cluster scores above 0.

The rearrangement joins TRBV11-3 to TRBJ2-1, with TRBD1 identical over 7 bases. This receptor was identified in a woman younger than 30 in good health and CMV-seronegative. The sequencing input was PBMCs. For the CDR3, the DNA is TGTGCCAGCAGCTTAGCAGGGGGTTTTAGGATGGGGAGCAATGAGCAGTTCTTC. It is translated as CASSLAGGFRMGSNEQFF.